This TCR beta chain appears in the sequencing data of a study of blood T cell repertoires in COVID-19. On the study more broadly: Sites across the United States, Italy and Spain contributed samples from acute and convalescent COVID-19. PBMCs, B-cell-depleted T cells, or T cells were the source of the cDNA or gDNA that made up the material.

Original processing notes: Estimation of nucleated cell counts relied on the amplification of reference gene primers. Repertoires were generated with immunoSEQ multiplex PCR, while TCRdb's copy carries only in-frame clones and drops some. The V and J calls and clone size were taken over from that table, and D and trimming were inferred from the DNA. The table has 45,000 to 70,000 clones, around nine tenths seen once; the top ten hold about 13%. CDR3 length: 15 amino acids. Trimming left V 0 bases short and J 4 bases short, with 13 bases between. The germline V gene encodes CDR1 SGHNT and CDR2 YYREEE (reference sequence).

The clonotype comes from a woman aged 55-69 years with active COVID-19. The V call is TRBV5-4, the J call TRBJ1-1; the D gene is possibly TRBD1 (5 bases). The material sequenced was peripheral blood. In DNA, the CDR3 is TGTGCCAGCAGCTTGGGCCAGGGAACCGTCACTGAAGCTTTCTTT. This encodes CASSLGQGTVTEAFF. Based on the CDR3 plus reference TRBV5-4 and TRBJ1-1, the full variable domain is ETGVTQSPTHLIKTRGQQVTLRCSSQSGHNTVSWYQQALGQGPQFIFQYYREEENGRGNFPPRFSGLQFPNYSSELNVNALELDDSALYLCASSLGQGTVTEAFFGQGTRLTVV.